This T cell receptor (beta chain) was identified in a study of T cells in women clearing cervical HPV infection. Study context: Controls' single incident HPV16 infection cleared within 12 months without precancer. General observations from the study: Repertoire richness, not evenness, was significantly elevated in CIN3+ cases versus controls.

As regards this clone: Its antigen is not identified. The CDR3 end lies 3 residues beyond the end of the read and is filled in from the germline J gene.

The CDR3 has 14 residues. V was trimmed by 1 base and J by 4 bases, leaving 7 bases between them. Germline CDR1 reads SGHTA; CDR2 reads FQGNSA. Only in-frame clones appear in the TCRdb table, and some are missing; sequencing was by immunoSEQ multiplex PCR. The data include around 19,000 clones; the top ten clones carry 5%. Sample: blood buffy coat. V is TRBV7-2 and J is TRBJ2-2; either TRBD1 or TRBD2 may fit D (5 bases each). The TCR was taken from a woman between 18 and 70 years old with a cervical HPV16 infection that either progressed to CIN3+ or cleared (not recorded which). The sequenced part of the CDR3 DNA is TGTGCCAGCAGCTTAGAGGGGAGCACCGGGGAG. This gives the protein CASSLEGSTGE. The entire CDR3 is CASSLEGSTGELFF. Full variable domain (rest looked up from reference TRBV7-2 and TRBJ2-2): GAGVSQSPSNKVTEKGKDVELRCDPISGHTALYWYRQSLGQGLEFLIYFQGNSAPDKSGLPSDRFSAERTGGSVSTLTIQRTQQEDSAVYLCASSLEGSTGELFFGEGSRLTVL.